This T cell receptor (beta chain) was documented in a study of blood T cell repertoires in COVID-19. V was pared by 0 bases and J by 6 bases, with 3 bases of the junction left unmatched. The CDR3 runs to 14 residues. Germline V CDR1 and CDR2: SGHDT, YYEEEE. The sample holds a few counts of this clone. Original data processing: Estimated nucleated cell counts came from reference gene primer amplification. Method: immunoSEQ multiplex PCR; TCRdb's copy keeps in-frame clones and lacks some. D and trimming come from the DNA, and the V and J calls and clone size come from that table. The repertoire holds roughly 280,000 clones, with approximately 90% as singletons. The study drew participants aged about 18 to 89 years from under 30 US areas.

The sequencing input was PBMCs or T cells enriched from blood (not recorded which). The rearrangement links TRBV5-6 to TRBJ1-5; 7 bases fit TRBD1. This clonotype was obtained from a young woman with acute COVID-19. The CDR3 loop reads CASSLVGGGQPQHF. DNA of the CDR3: TGTGCCAGCAGCTTGGTAGGGGGCGGTCAGCCCCAGCATTTT.